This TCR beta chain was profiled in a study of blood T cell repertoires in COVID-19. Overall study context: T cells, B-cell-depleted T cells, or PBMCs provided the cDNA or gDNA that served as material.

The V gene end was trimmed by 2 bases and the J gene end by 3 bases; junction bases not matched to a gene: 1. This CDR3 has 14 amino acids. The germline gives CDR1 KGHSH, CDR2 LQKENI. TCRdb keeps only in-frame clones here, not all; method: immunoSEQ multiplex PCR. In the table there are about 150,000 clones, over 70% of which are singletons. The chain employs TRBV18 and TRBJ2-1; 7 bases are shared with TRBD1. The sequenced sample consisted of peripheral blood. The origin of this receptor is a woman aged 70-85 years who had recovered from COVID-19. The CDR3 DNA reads TGTGCCAGCTCACCAGGGACAGTCTACAATGAGCAGTTCTTC. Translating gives CASSPGTVYNEQFF.